Presented here are 30 T cell receptor beta chains from one specimen sequenced in a study of T cell repertoires in cytomegalovirus infection. The antigens these receptors bind are not known. TCRdb processed the reads anew with MiXCR; each CDR3 protein has one entry. The sample lists a few hundred thousand distinct CDR3 sequences, approximately 40% seen once, with 48% in the top ten. Sequenced material: cultured PBMCs, taken from culture after CMV antigen stimulation. All receptors derive from a human donor in good health (CMV status not recorded). Some clones in this sample may be carry-over from other donors' samples.

This clonotype was recorded once. The chain combines TRBV30 with TRBJ1-2, with 7 bases fitting TRBD1. The V gene's germline CDR1 is GTSNPN and CDR2 SVGIG (reference sequence). The CDR3 sequence is 14 residues long. The junction had 9 bases not matched to a gene; V was cut back by 0 bases and J by 8 bases. CDR3 in amino acids: CAWSVGTAFVGYTF. Written as DNA, the CDR3 is TGTGCCTGGAGTGTTGGGACAGCGTTCGTAGGCTACACCTTC.

This chain links TRBV20-1 with TRBJ1-1, with 8 bases aligning to TRBD1. V shed 0 bases, J shed 1 base, and the junction held 25 bases outside the gene matches. Germline CDR1 reads DFQATT; CDR2 reads SNEGSKA (reference sequence). The CDR3 covers 22 residues. CDR3 bases: TGCAGTGCTAGAGACCGAAAGATACGGACAGGGAGCGTCTCGACCGGGAACACTGAAGCTTTCTTT. Translated, it gives CSARDRKIRTGSVSTGNTEAFF.

The J gene is TRBJ2-3, the V gene TRBV5-4; D is possibly TRBD2 (7 bases). There are 15 residues in the CDR3. Looked up from germline, CDR1 is SGHNT and CDR2 is YYREEE (reference sequence). The V end lost 7 bases, the J end lost 0 bases, and 15 bases lay between the germline ends. The chain's CDR3 is CASWTGGSSTDTQYF. In DNA, the CDR3 is TGTGCCAGCTGGACGGGGGGCTCTAGCACAGATACGCAGTATTTT.

J is TRBJ2-1 and V is TRBV12-3 or TRBV12-4; 7 bases map to TRBD2. This CDR3 contains 19 residues. Trimming cost V 7 bases and J 1 base; bases outside gene matches: 19. The CDR3 spells CASTRFFGIAGWSYNEQFF. The CDR3 DNA reads TGTGCCAGCACTCGATTTTTCGGGATAGCGGGCTGGTCCTACAATGAGCAGTTCTTC.

This clonotype was seen a few times. The V gene is TRBV7-9, the J gene TRBJ2-1, with no clear D. Looked up from germline, CDR1 is SEHNR and CDR2 is FQNEAQ (reference sequence). This CDR3 contains 16 residues. The V end was cut by 5 bases, the J end by 0 bases, with 14 bases between. Here the CDR3 DNA reads TGTGCCAGCAGCCACTCAGAGAGTATCTCCTACAATGAGCAGTTCTTC. This sequence encodes CASSHSESISYNEQFF.

V usage is TRBV7-9 and J usage is TRBJ2-5; TRBD1 matches 8 bases. V shed 2 bases and J 5 bases; nucleotides not matched to a gene: 7. Germline values: CDR1 SEHNR, CDR2 FQNEAQ (reference sequence). The CDR3 sequence is 15 residues long. In DNA form, the CDR3 reads TGTGCCAGCAGCTTACTTCAGGGGGCTGGTGAGACCCAGTACTTC. It translates to CASSLLQGAGETQYF.

This clonotype was detected only a few times. The chain links TRBV7-6 to TRBJ2-7, with 8 positions matching TRBD2. CDR1 and CDR2 from the germline V gene are SGHVS and FNYEAQ. This CDR3 is built from 15 residues. With 5 bases clipped from V and 5 bases from J, the junction kept 11 bases outside the gene matches. The CDR3 nucleotides read TGTGCCAGCAGCCCCAAACTGGGACTAGTTAACGAGCAGTACTTC. Translation gives CASSPKLGLVNEQYF.

V is TRBV12-3 or TRBV12-4 and J is TRBJ2-5; a possible D gene is TRBD1 (5 bases). The CDR3 is 15 residues long. The V and J ends lost 6 bases and 2 bases respectively, with 16 bases between them. The CDR3 sequence is CASRDNRLSQETQYF. The CDR3 region has the DNA TGTGCCAGCAGGGACAACAGGTTGAGTCAAGAGACCCAGTACTTC.

In nucleotides, the CDR3 is TGTGCCAGCAGCTTATTTGGGGGGAGCACAGATACGCAGTATTTT. This sequence encodes CASSLFGGSTDTQYF. The chain joins TRBV7-2 to TRBJ2-3; D is perhaps TRBD2 (6 bases). V lost 2 bases and J 0 bases, leaving 9 bases between the germline ends. CDR1 is SGHTA, CDR2 FQGNSA, per germline. The CDR3 is 15 amino acids.

J is TRBJ2-1 and V is TRBV6-1; no definite D call. V was pared by 1 base and J by 3 bases, with 7 bases between. The CDR3 contains 14 residues. Germline V gene sequence: CDR1 MNHNS, CDR2 SASEGT. The CDR3 sequence is CASSEDSLYNEQFF. In DNA form, the CDR3 reads TGTGCCAGCAGTGAAGATAGCCTCTACAATGAGCAGTTCTTC.

The rearrangement links TRBV6-1 to TRBJ2-7, with TRBD1 matching 9 bases. J was trimmed by 6 bases and V by 6 bases; bases with no gene match: 6. This CDR3 comprises 13 residues. CDR1 is MNHNS and CDR2 is SASEGT in the germline V gene. CDR3 nucleotide sequence: TGTGCCAGCAGCAGGGACAGGGTTCGCGAGCAGTACTTC. Its translation is CASSRDRVREQYF.

The CDR3 coding sequence is TGTGCCAGCACGGTCCAGGGCCCGAGCACTGAAGCTTTCTTT. It translates to CASTVQGPSTEAFF. The chain links TRBV12-3 or TRBV12-4 to TRBJ1-1; tentatively, D is TRBD1 (5 bases). The length of the CDR3 is 14 residues. V lost 7 bases to trimming and J lost 4 bases, with 16 bases between them.

The sample holds a few counts of this clonotype. V gene TRBV7-8 combines with J gene TRBJ2-5; 7 bases map to TRBD2. Looked up from germline, CDR1 is SGHVS and CDR2 is FQNEAQ. There are 14 residues in the CDR3. With 4 bases clipped from V and 2 bases from J, the junction kept 4 bases outside the gene matches. In nucleotides, the CDR3 is TGTGCCAGCAGCTCCCGGGGGGATCAAGAGACCCAGTACTTC. The encoded protein is CASSSRGDQETQYF.

V gene TRBV10-3 combines with J gene TRBJ1-1; D perhaps matches TRBD1 (5 bases). V was trimmed by 4 bases and J by 3 bases, leaving 15 bases between them. The V gene's germline CDR1 is ENHRY and CDR2 SYGVKD. CDR3 length equals 15 residues. CDR3 residues: CAISAGSRGDTEAFF. DNA of the CDR3: TGTGCCATCAGTGCTGGGTCGCGAGGGGACACTGAAGCTTTCTTT.

The chain carries TRBV7-9 and TRBJ2-2; D unresolved. From germline, CDR1 is SEHNR and CDR2 FQNEAQ (reference sequence). The length of the CDR3 is 14 residues. The ends were cut back, 4 bases at V and 6 bases at J, with 12 bases in the middle. CDR3 sequence: CASSSNLAPGELFF. The CDR3 DNA reads as TGTGCCAGCAGCTCCAATTTAGCCCCCGGGGAGCTGTTTTTT.

This clonotype was recorded at least ten times. V gene TRBV7-2 combines with J gene TRBJ2-3, with no clear D. The V and J ends lost 5 bases and 0 bases respectively, with 9 bases between them. Germline-derived CDR1 and CDR2 are SGHTA and FQGNSA. The CDR3 covers 14 residues. The CDR3 region has the DNA TGTGCCAGCAGCCAGGACCACAGCACAGATACGCAGTATTTT. Translated, it gives CASSQDHSTDTQYF.

This clonotype was counted only a few times. V and J are TRBV12-3 or TRBV12-4 and TRBJ2-6; possible D gene TRBD1, 5 bases. Trimming took off 6 bases at V and 1 base at J, with 10 bases between the two ends. The CDR3 consists of 15 residues. This CDR3 is CASSSDMSGANVLTF. CDR3 bases: TGTGCCAGCAGCTCGGACATGTCTGGGGCCAACGTCCTGACTTTC.

The chain couples TRBV19 to TRBJ2-2; no reliable D call. Trimming took off 1 base at V and 7 bases at J, with 10 bases between the two ends. In germline, CDR1 is LNHDA, CDR2 SQIVND (reference sequence). This CDR3 has 14 residues. In DNA form, the CDR3 reads TGTGCCAGTAGTATAGGATGGTTTGACGGGGAGCTGTTTTTT. It translates to CASSIGWFDGELFF.

The rearrangement uses TRBV6-5 and TRBJ1-1, with a possible D match to TRBD1 (5 bases). Trimming pared 6 bases from V and 5 bases from J, leaving 16 bases between. The CDR3 runs to 14 residues. The germline V gene encodes CDR1 MNHEY and CDR2 SVGAGI. CDR3 sequence: CASSPWGVGTEAFF. The CDR3 DNA is TGTGCCAGCAGCCCCTGGGGGGTTGGGACTGAAGCTTTCTTT.

V and J are TRBV6-1 and TRBJ1-3; D is possibly TRBD1 (5 bases). Germline V gives CDR1 MNHNS, CDR2 SASEGT. There are 14 residues in the CDR3. The V and J ends lost 6 bases and 0 bases respectively, with 9 bases between them. The CDR3 sequence: CASRGRISGNTIYF. The CDR3 nucleotides read TGTGCCAGCAGGGGACGGATCTCTGGAAACACCATATATTTT.

The chain employs TRBV20-1 and TRBJ2-7, with 8 bases identical to TRBD2. The CDR3 loop spans 13 amino acids. Germline loops: CDR1 DFQATT, CDR2 SNEGSKA (reference sequence). Germline trimming cut 6 bases from V and 0 bases from J; bases unmatched to any gene: 4. CDR3 sequence reads: CSATTSASYEQYF. Here the CDR3 DNA reads TGCAGTGCCACGACTAGCGCCTCCTACGAGCAGTACTTC.

V gene TRBV4-1 combines with J gene TRBJ1-6; TRBD1 might be the D (6 bases). V was pared by 4 bases and J by 5 bases, with 12 bases between. Germline CDR1 is MGHRA and CDR2 is YSYEKL. This CDR3 contains 15 residues. This CDR3 is CASSLDRNNNSPLHF. In nucleotides, the CDR3 is TGCGCCAGCAGCCTTGACAGGAACAATAATTCACCCCTCCACTTT.

V is TRBV7-2 and J is TRBJ2-5; TRBD2 matches 8 bases. Germline V gene sequence: CDR1 SGHTA, CDR2 FQGNSA. The CDR3 length is 13 residues. V trimming: 5 bases; J trimming: 9 bases; junction bases outside the gene matches: 8. The CDR3 DNA reads as TGTGCCAGCAGCCCGGGCGGGCGGGGGGCCCAGTACTTC. It codes for CASSPGGRGAQYF.

The chain is built from TRBV7-2 and TRBJ2-5; 12 positions match TRBD2. CDR1 is SGHTA and CDR2 is FQGNSA in the germline V gene. This CDR3 is 16 amino acids long. V shed 5 bases and J 5 bases; nucleotides not matched to a gene: 9. The CDR3 loop is CASSATPLAGGETQYF. Here the CDR3 DNA reads TGTGCCAGCAGCGCCACCCCACTAGCGGGAGGTGAGACCCAGTACTTC. Using reference TRBV7-2 and TRBJ2-5 for the parts outside the CDR3, the full variable domain is GAGVSQSPSNKVTEKGKDVELRCDPISGHTALYWYRQSLGQGLEFLIYFQGNSAPDKSGLPSDRFSAERTGGSVSTLTIQRTQQEDSAVYLCASSATPLAGGETQYFGPGTRLLVL.

DNA of the CDR3: TGTGCCAGCACCAAAAATCCATTGAGACAGCGAAACTATGGCTACACCTTC. Amino acid sequence: CASTKNPLRQRNYGYTF. J is TRBJ1-2 and V is TRBV7-8, with D tentatively TRBD1 (5 bases). V was cut by 7 bases and J by 2 bases, with 23 bases left in between. Germline V gene lookup returns CDR1 SGHVS and CDR2 FQNEAQ. The CDR3 totals 17 residues.

The chain couples TRBV7-2 to TRBJ1-2; 8 bases match TRBD1. Germline CDR1 is SGHTA and CDR2 is FQGNSA. The CDR3 extends over 13 amino acids. Germline trimming cut 3 bases from V and 8 bases from J; bases unmatched to any gene: 5. The CDR3 DNA reads TGTGCCAGCAGCTTGCGGACAGGGCGGGGCTACACCTTC. Translation: CASSLRTGRGYTF.

The V and J genes are TRBV5-1 and TRBJ2-5; a possible D gene is TRBD1 (5 bases). From germline, CDR1 is SGHRS and CDR2 YFSETQ. Deletions cut 8 bases from V and 1 base from J, with 15 bases between. This CDR3 is 14 amino acids long. Here the CDR3 reads CASYPGISQETQYF. The CDR3 nucleotides read TGCGCCAGTTACCCAGGGATTTCCCAAGAGACCCAGTACTTC.

The chain has TRBV12-3 or TRBV12-4 and TRBJ1-1; the D gene is possibly TRBD1 (5 bases). The V end lost 3 bases, the J end lost 10 bases, and 21 bases lay between the germline ends. The CDR3 loop spans 15 amino acids. In DNA form, the CDR3 reads TGTGCCAGCAGTTTTGATGACCCAGGGCTGATAGGAGCTTTCTTT. It translates to CASSFDDPGLIGAFF.

V gene TRBV5-1 combines with J gene TRBJ2-7; tentatively, D is TRBD1 or TRBD2 (5 bases each). In germline, CDR1 is SGHRS, CDR2 YFSETQ. Trimming cost V 4 bases and J 4 bases, with 24 bases left between them. The CDR3 is made up of 17 amino acids. The CDR3 nucleotides read TGCGCCAGCAGCCCGCGACCGGGACCACCACGAAATTACGAGCAGTACTTC. It encodes CASSPRPGPPRNYEQYF.

The table lists this clonotype with a few counts. The gene calls are TRBV7-9 and TRBJ2-5; the D gene is possibly TRBD1 (6 bases). V lost 7 bases and J lost 5, with 17 bases in between. The CDR3 sequence is 14 residues long. Germline V CDR1 and CDR2: SEHNR, FQNEAQ (reference sequence). The CDR3 spells CASNHPAGDETQYF. For the CDR3, the DNA is TGTGCCAGCAACCACCCGGCAGGGGACGAGACCCAGTACTTC.